Below, 30 T cell receptor beta chains from the same sample are listed, as sequenced in a study of blood T cell repertoires in COVID-19. Clones were sequenced by immunoSEQ multiplex PCR, and TCRdb holds only the in-frame ones, with some missing. The sample consists of roughly 80,000 clones, around 89% of them appearing once. Sequencing was carried out using peripheral blood. All receptors come from a woman over 75 with acute or convalescent COVID-19.

The rearrangement uses TRBV5-1 and TRBJ2-1; 9 bases map to TRBD1. V shed 6 bases and J 4 bases; nucleotides not matched to a gene: 5. Germline CDR1 and CDR2: SGHRS and YFSETQ. This CDR3 comprises 14 residues. The CDR3: CASTTGGLYNEQFF. CDR3 bases: TGCGCCAGCACCACAGGGGGCCTATACAATGAGCAGTTCTTC.

There are a few counts of this clone. The chain couples TRBV27 to TRBJ1-3; D is unclear. Germline CDR1 and CDR2: MNHEY and SMNVEV (reference sequence). Trimming took 6 bases from V and 3 from J, leaving 12 bases between them. CDR3 length equals 14 residues. The CDR3 protein is CASRTGGLGNTIYF. Written as DNA, the CDR3 is TGTGCCAGCAGAACGGGAGGTCTTGGAAACACCATATATTTT.

This clone appeared a single time. The chain joins TRBV5-1 to TRBJ1-6, with 8 bases lining up with TRBD1. The CDR3 extends over 15 amino acids. CDR1 is SGHRS and CDR2 is YFSETQ in the germline V gene. V was clipped by 4 bases and J by 3 bases; unmatched bases: 3. In nucleotides, the CDR3 is TGCGCCAGCAGCGCCGGACAGGGCTATAATTCACCCCTCCACTTT. This sequence encodes CASSAGQGYNSPLHF.

The V gene is TRBV6-2 or TRBV6-3, the J gene TRBJ1-5, with TRBD1 matching 7 bases. The CDR3 is made up of 14 amino acids. Germline CDR1 and CDR2: MNHEY and SVGEGT. J was trimmed by 7 bases and V by 4 bases; bases with no gene match: 7. CDR3 DNA sequence: TGTGCCAGCAGTTTCGGACAGGTTAGCCAGCCCCAGCATTTT. Protein sequence: CASSFGQVSQPQHF.

The chain links TRBV7-3 to TRBJ2-1; D is perhaps TRBD1 (6 bases). Germline V gene sequence: CDR1 SGHTA, CDR2 FQGTGA. This CDR3 is 15 amino acids long. V lost 5 bases to trimming and J lost 5 bases, with 16 bases between them. CDR3 protein: CASSQGPGQHNEQFF. CDR3 DNA: TGTGCCAGCAGCCAAGGACCGGGACAACACAATGAGCAGTTCTTC.

V gene TRBV20-1 combines with J gene TRBJ2-5, with a possible D match to TRBD2 (5 bases). Germline V CDR1 and CDR2: DFQATT, SNEGSKA (reference sequence). The CDR3 consists of 15 residues. V was cut by 3 bases and J by 2 bases, with 16 bases left in between. The CDR3 bases are TGCAGTGCTAGTATGCGGCCGGAGGTACAAGAGACCCAGTACTTC. Its translation is CSASMRPEVQETQYF.

The J gene is TRBJ1-1, the V gene TRBV6-5; 7 bases are a match to TRBD1. The CDR3 runs to 13 residues. V was pared by 10 bases and J by 4 bases, with 9 bases of the junction left unmatched. Germline lookup yields CDR1 MNHEY and CDR2 SVGAGI. This CDR3 reads CATQTGKGTEAFF. The CDR3 nucleotides read TGTGCCACCCAGACAGGGAAGGGCACTGAAGCTTTCTTT.

The chain has TRBV10-3 and TRBJ2-2; D is perhaps TRBD2 (6 bases). CDR3 length: 16 residues. CDR1 and CDR2 from the germline V gene are ENHRY and SYGVKD. V was clipped by 2 bases and J by 3 bases, with 13 bases between them. The CDR3 DNA follows: TGTGCCATCAGTGAGAACGGGAGAGTTGACACCGGGGAGCTGTTTTTT. Translation gives CAISENGRVDTGELFF.

This chain links TRBV7-8 with TRBJ2-5; 7 positions match TRBD2. Trimming removed 5 bases from V and 5 bases from J; junction bases left unmatched: 14. This CDR3 region has 16 residues. Germline lookup yields CDR1 SGHVS and CDR2 FQNEAQ. The CDR3 DNA follows: TGTGCCAGCAGCCGTCCCGCCCTGACTAGCAGGGAGACCCAGTACTTC. It is translated as CASSRPALTSRETQYF.

The rearrangement links TRBV7-2 to TRBJ1-4, with 9 bases lining up with TRBD1. The CDR3 covers 15 residues. Germline V CDR1 and CDR2: SGHTA, FQGNSA. Trimming cost V 5 bases and J 5 bases; bases outside gene matches: 6. As DNA, the CDR3 is TGTGCCAGCAGCCCGCGACAGGGGGGGAATGAAAAACTGTTTTTT. It specifies CASSPRQGGNEKLFF. Full variable domain (missing parts from reference TRBV7-2 and TRBJ1-4): GAGVSQSPSNKVTEKGKDVELRCDPISGHTALYWYRQSLGQGLEFLIYFQGNSAPDKSGLPSDRFSAERTGGSVSTLTIQRTQQEDSAVYLCASSPRQGGNEKLFFGSGTQLSVL.

The rearrangement links TRBV15 to TRBJ2-7, with 9 bases fitting TRBD1. V was pared by 1 base and J by 5 bases, with 15 bases of the junction left unmatched. This CDR3 contains 18 residues. Germline CDR1 reads LNHNV; CDR2 reads YYDKDF (reference sequence). CDR3 bases: TGTGCCACCAGCAGAGGAGTAAGTAGTGGACAGGGGATCGACGAGCAGTACTTC. This gives the protein CATSRGVSSGQGIDEQYF.

The chain combines TRBV5-5 with TRBJ2-3, with TRBD1 identical over 9 bases. Germline V gene lookup returns CDR1 SGHKS and CDR2 YYEKEE (reference sequence). The V and J ends lost 5 bases and 8 bases, in that order; junction bases with no gene match: 9. The CDR3 contains 14 residues. The chain's CDR3 is CASSHGQGRGTQYF. In DNA form, the CDR3 reads TGTGCCAGCAGTCACGGACAGGGGAGGGGTACGCAGTATTTT.

The chain couples TRBV30 to TRBJ2-7, with 7 bases identical to TRBD2. This CDR3 is 13 amino acids long. CDR1 and CDR2 (germline): GTSNPN, SVGIG (reference sequence). V lost 0 bases and J lost 5; bases outside the gene matches: 4. The CDR3, as DNA: TGTGCCTGGAGTGTACTAGCGAACAACGAGCAGTACTTC. Residues: CAWSVLANNEQYF.

The count of this clone is one. The V call is TRBV5-1, the J call TRBJ1-1; D unclear. V was cut by 1 base and J by 1 base, with 8 bases left in between. The CDR3 has 14 amino acids. CDR1 and CDR2 (germline): SGHRS, YFSETQ. CDR3 residues: CASSLRTWNTEAFF. The CDR3 region has the DNA TGCGCCAGCAGCTTGCGGACTTGGAACACTGAAGCTTTCTTT.

The chain couples TRBV5-4 to TRBJ2-1, with D unresolved. The V gene lost 5 bases and the J gene lost 5 bases, with 8 bases spanning the gap. Germline lookup yields CDR1 SGHNT and CDR2 YYREEE (reference sequence). There are 12 residues in the CDR3. The CDR3 sequence is CASRRPDNEQFF. CDR3 DNA: TGTGCCAGCAGGAGGCCGGACAATGAGCAGTTCTTC.

V is TRBV2 and J is TRBJ2-5; D is unclear. Looked up from germline, CDR1 is SNHLY and CDR2 is FYNNEI. Trimming left V 2 bases short and J 5 bases short, with 12 bases between. The CDR3 loop spans 14 amino acids. DNA for the CDR3: TGTGCCAGCAGTGAAAGGCTATCCGGGGAGACCCAGTACTTC. Translation gives CASSERLSGETQYF.

The chain has TRBV9 and TRBJ2-5; TRBD2 is a possible D gene (6 bases). V lost 4 bases, J lost 1 base, and 11 bases lay in between. CDR1 and CDR2 (germline): SGDLS, YYNGEE. The CDR3 spans 14 residues. CDR3 loop: CASSPLGGQETQYF. Written as DNA, the CDR3 is TGTGCCAGCAGCCCCTTGGGGGGCCAAGAGACCCAGTACTTC.

V gene TRBV11-1 combines with J gene TRBJ2-7, with 8 bases lining up with TRBD1. After removal of 5 bases from V and 6 bases from J, the junction contained 9 bases not matched to a gene. Germline lookup yields CDR1 SGHAT and CDR2 FQDESV (reference sequence). The CDR3 contains 14 residues. This CDR3 reads CASSEARGQVEQYF. The CDR3 DNA is TGTGCCAGCAGCGAGGCCAGGGGGCAAGTCGAGCAGTACTTC.

The CDR3 is CASSLTGFGNTGELFF. CDR3 nucleotide sequence: TGTGCCAGCAGTTTAACGGGATTCGGGAACACCGGGGAGCTGTTTTTT. V is TRBV27 and J is TRBJ2-2, with D possibly TRBD2 on 5 matching bases. Germline lookup yields CDR1 MNHEY and CDR2 SMNVEV (reference sequence). Trimming left V 2 bases short and J 1 base short, with 11 bases between. CDR3 length: 16 residues.

As concerns this clone: At one boundary the junction diverges from the germline segment, which might be a read error. The chain is built from TRBV7-2 and TRBJ2-7; D may be TRBD2 (6 bases). The length of the CDR3 is 16 residues. Germline V gives CDR1 SGHTA, CDR2 FQGNSA. CDR3 loop: CASSLGLAGRVSEQHF. The CDR3 nucleotides are TGTGCCAGCAGCTTAGGACTGGCGGGACGGGTTAGCGAGCAGCACTTC. Based on the CDR3 plus reference TRBV7-2 and TRBJ2-7, the full variable domain is GAGVSQSPSNKVTEKGKDVELRCDPISGHTALYWYRQSLGQGLEFLIYFQGNSAPDKSGLPSDRFSAERTGGSVSTLTIQRTQQEDSAVYLCASSLGLAGRVSEQHFGPGTRLTVT.

The chain links TRBV24-1 to TRBJ2-3; D gene ambiguous. The CDR3 is 13 residues long. Germline V gene lookup returns CDR1 KGHDR and CDR2 SFDVKD. The V end was cut by 4 bases, the J end by 4 bases, with 8 bases between. CDR3 in amino acids: CATSERTSDTQYF. CDR3 in DNA: TGTGCCACCAGTGAGAGAACCTCAGATACGCAGTATTTT.

This clone was seen only once. The V call is TRBV5-6, the J call TRBJ1-2; 8 bases align to TRBD1. In germline, CDR1 is SGHDT, CDR2 YYEEEE. The CDR3 runs 15 residues. V gave up 4 bases and J gave up 4 bases; unmatched junction bases: 9. CDR3 coding DNA: TGTGCCAGCAGCCCCACAGGGGGTCTAGCCTATGGCTACACCTTC. It encodes CASSPTGGLAYGYTF.

The V and J genes are TRBV9 and TRBJ1-5, with D possibly TRBD1 on 5 matching bases. The germline CDR1 and CDR2 sequences are SGDLS and YYNGEE. V was shortened by 0 bases and J by 3 bases, with 10 bases between the two germline ends. The length of the CDR3 is 15 residues. The chain's CDR3 is CASSVEAGFNQPQHF. CDR3 nucleotides: TGTGCCAGCAGCGTAGAGGCAGGGTTCAATCAGCCCCAGCATTTT.

CDR3 sequence (DNA): TGTGCCAGCAGCCAAGGGGCTGGCGGGGGGCAGTTCTTC. Translated, it gives CASSQGAGGGQFF. The rearrangement links TRBV7-3 to TRBJ2-1; TRBD2 matches 7 bases. J lost 12 bases, V lost 5 bases, and 10 bases had no gene match. The CDR3 sequence is 13 residues long. Germline V gene lookup returns CDR1 SGHTA and CDR2 FQGTGA.

The chain recombines TRBV6-5 with TRBJ1-3; a possible D gene is TRBD1 (5 bases). This CDR3 spans 15 amino acids. V was cut by 2 bases and J by 4 bases, with 12 bases left in between. Germline assignment: CDR1 MNHEY and CDR2 SVGAGI. CDR3 sequence: CASSYPPGSGNTIYF. DNA for the CDR3: TGTGCCAGCAGTTACCCTCCAGGGTCCGGAAACACCATATATTTT.

This chain links TRBV19 with TRBJ1-2, with D possibly matching TRBD1 (6 bases). The CDR3 covers 13 residues. The germline gives CDR1 LNHDA, CDR2 SQIVND (reference sequence). Trimming took off 4 bases at V and 5 bases at J, with 11 bases between the two ends. CDR3 bases: TGTGCCAGTAGTACAGGGGTAACGTATGGCTACACCTTC. Translating gives CASSTGVTYGYTF.

The chain combines TRBV2 with TRBJ1-2, with 8 nucleotides matching TRBD1. This CDR3 is 15 amino acids long. Losses at the gene ends were 5 bases for V and 7 bases for J; bases not matched to a gene: 12. Germline assignment: CDR1 SNHLY and CDR2 FYNNEI. The CDR3: CASSLGQEGSGGYTF. The CDR3, as DNA: TGTGCCAGCAGTTTGGGACAGGAGGGTTCTGGTGGCTACACCTTC.

V usage is TRBV5-1 and J usage is TRBJ1-1; 10 bases match TRBD1. This CDR3 is 17 amino acids long. Germline CDR1 and CDR2: SGHRS and YFSETQ. Trimming removed 2 bases from V and 1 base from J; junction bases left unmatched: 8. CDR3 sequence reads: CASSFHGQGVKNTEAFF. CDR3 bases: TGCGCCAGCAGCTTTCACGGACAGGGGGTCAAGAACACTGAAGCTTTCTTT.

This clone was picked up a small number of times. The rearrangement links TRBV6-2 or TRBV6-3 to TRBJ1-2; possibly TRBD1 for D (5 bases). V was trimmed by 4 bases and J by 8 bases, leaving 20 bases between them. Looked up from germline, CDR1 is MNHEY and CDR2 is SVGEGT. This CDR3 has 15 amino acids. The CDR3 region has the DNA TGTGCCAGCAGTTTCCACTCGGGGGAGGTAGCCGGCTACACCTTC. The encoded protein is CASSFHSGEVAGYTF.

The table lists this clone with a few counts. The chain uses TRBV11-2 and TRBJ1-1; 12 bases line up with TRBD1. This CDR3 region has 15 residues. Losses at the gene ends were 5 bases for V and 7 bases for J; bases not matched to a gene: 8. Germline V gives CDR1 SGHAT, CDR2 FQNNGV. This chain's CDR3 is CASSIWGTGGYEAFF. CDR3 DNA sequence: TGTGCCAGCAGCATATGGGGGACAGGGGGCTATGAAGCTTTCTTT.